This T cell receptor (beta chain) was found in a study of cytomegalovirus exposure and HLA in healthy donors. Overall study findings and caveats: In a later analysis, specific HLA alleles were associated with approximately 16,000 TCR beta sequences at a 0.05 false discovery rate. Productive rates of about 90% or about 30% were seen for most TCR beta V segments in an earlier analysis.

The CDR3 runs to 14 residues. V dropped 6 bases and J dropped 3; count of bases not matched to a gene: 4. From germline, CDR1 is ENHRY and CDR2 SYGVKD. The table lists this clone with a count of one. Its antigen is still unknown. Primers for the PCR totalled 60 Vbeta and 13 Jbeta. Clones were sequenced by immunoSEQ multiplex PCR, and TCRdb holds only the in-frame ones, with some missing. This sample has over 150,000 clones, with just over 75% found just once. The sequenced material came from PBMCs. The chain employs TRBV10-3 and TRBJ2-3; 9 bases fit TRBD2. This sequence originates from a woman aged 25 to 39 in good health and CMV-seropositive. The CDR3 DNA is TGTGCCATCAGCCTAGCGGGACAGACAGATACGCAGTATTTT. Its translation: CAISLAGQTDTQYF.